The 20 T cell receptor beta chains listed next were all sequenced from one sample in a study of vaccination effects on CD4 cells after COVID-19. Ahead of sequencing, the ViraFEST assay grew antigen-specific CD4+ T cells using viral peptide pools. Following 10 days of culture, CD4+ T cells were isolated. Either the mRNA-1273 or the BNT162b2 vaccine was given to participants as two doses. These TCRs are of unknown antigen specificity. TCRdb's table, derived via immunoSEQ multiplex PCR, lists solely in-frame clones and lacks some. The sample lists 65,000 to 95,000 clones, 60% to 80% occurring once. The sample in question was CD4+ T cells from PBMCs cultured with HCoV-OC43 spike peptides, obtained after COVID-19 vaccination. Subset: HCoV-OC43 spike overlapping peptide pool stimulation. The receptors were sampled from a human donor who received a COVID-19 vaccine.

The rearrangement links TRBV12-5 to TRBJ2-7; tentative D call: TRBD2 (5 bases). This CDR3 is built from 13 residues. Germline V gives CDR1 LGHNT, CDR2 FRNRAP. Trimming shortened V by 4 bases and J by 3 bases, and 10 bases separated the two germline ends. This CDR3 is CASGSSGIYEQYV. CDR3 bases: TGTGCTAGTGGTTCCTCGGGGATCTACGAGCAGTACGTC.

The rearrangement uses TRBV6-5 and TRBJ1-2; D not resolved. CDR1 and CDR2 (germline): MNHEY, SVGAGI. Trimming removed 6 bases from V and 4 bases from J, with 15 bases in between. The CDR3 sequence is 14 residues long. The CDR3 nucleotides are TGTGCCAGCAGCCGGCAGGAACTCGTCTATGGCTACACCTTC. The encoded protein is CASSRQELVYGYTF.

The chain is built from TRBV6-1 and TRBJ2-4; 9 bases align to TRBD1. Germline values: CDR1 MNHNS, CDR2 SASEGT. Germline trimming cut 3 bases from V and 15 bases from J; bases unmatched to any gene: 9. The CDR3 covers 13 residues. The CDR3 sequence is CASSDPGQGMRYF. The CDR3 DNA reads TGTGCCAGCAGTGACCCGGGACAGGGTATGCGGTACTTC.

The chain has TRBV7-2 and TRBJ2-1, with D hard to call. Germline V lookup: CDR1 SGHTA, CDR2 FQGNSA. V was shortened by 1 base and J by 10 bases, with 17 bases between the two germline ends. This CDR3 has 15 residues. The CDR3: CASSLERLLSGEQFF. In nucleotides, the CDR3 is TGTGCCAGCAGCTTAGAACGCCTTCTTTCCGGGGAGCAGTTCTTC.

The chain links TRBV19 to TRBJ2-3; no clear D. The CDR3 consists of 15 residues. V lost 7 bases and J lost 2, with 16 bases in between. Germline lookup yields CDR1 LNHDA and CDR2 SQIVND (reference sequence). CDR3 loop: CASNLRESPTDTQYF. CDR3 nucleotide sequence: TGTGCCAGTAATTTACGTGAGTCCCCCACAGATACGCAGTATTTT.

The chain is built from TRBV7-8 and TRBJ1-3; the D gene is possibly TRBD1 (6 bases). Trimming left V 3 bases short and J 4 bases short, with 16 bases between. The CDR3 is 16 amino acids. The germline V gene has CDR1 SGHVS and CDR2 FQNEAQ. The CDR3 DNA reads TGTGCCAGCAGCTTTGGATCCCCGGGGACAGGAAACACCATATATTTT. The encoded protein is CASSFGSPGTGNTIYF.

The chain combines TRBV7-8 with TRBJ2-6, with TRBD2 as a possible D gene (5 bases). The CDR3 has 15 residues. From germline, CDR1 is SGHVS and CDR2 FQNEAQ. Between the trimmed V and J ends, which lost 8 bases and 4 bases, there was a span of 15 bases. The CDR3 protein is CASGAWTGGANVLTF. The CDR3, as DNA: TGTGCCAGCGGAGCATGGACGGGGGGGGCCAACGTCCTGACTTTC.

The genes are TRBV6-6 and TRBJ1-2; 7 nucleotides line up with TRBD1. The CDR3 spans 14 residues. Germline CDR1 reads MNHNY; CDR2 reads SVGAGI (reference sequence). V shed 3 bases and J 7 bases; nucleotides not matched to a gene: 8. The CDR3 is CASSYGEGAGGYTF. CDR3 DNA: TGTGCCAGCAGTTATGGGGAGGGGGCGGGTGGCTACACCTTC.

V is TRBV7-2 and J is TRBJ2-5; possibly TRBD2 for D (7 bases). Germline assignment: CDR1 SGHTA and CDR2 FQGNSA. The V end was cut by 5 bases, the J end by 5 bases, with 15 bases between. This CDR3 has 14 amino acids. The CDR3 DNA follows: TGTGCCAGCAGCCGTGCGGGGGCGGGGGAGACCCAGTACTTC. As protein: CASSRAGAGETQYF.

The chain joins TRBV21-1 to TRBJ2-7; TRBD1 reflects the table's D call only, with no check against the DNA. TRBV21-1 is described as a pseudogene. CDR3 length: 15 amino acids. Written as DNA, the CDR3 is TGTGCCAGCAGCAAAGGGAAGACAAACTCCTACGAGCAGTACGTC. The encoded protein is CASSKGKTNSYEQYV.

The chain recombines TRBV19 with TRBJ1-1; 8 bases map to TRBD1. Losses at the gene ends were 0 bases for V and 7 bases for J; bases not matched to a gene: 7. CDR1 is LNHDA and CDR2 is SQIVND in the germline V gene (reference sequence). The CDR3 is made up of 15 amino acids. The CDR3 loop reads CASSIDSGTGVEAFF. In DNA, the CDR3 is TGTGCCAGTAGTATAGATTCCGGGACAGGAGTTGAAGCTTTCTTT.

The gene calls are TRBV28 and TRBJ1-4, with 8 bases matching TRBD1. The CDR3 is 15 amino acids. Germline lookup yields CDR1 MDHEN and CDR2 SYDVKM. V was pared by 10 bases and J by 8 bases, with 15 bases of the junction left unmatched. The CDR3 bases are TGTGCCACCACTGCCCCGGGACAGGCGTACGAAAAACTGTTTTTT. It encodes CATTAPGQAYEKLFF.

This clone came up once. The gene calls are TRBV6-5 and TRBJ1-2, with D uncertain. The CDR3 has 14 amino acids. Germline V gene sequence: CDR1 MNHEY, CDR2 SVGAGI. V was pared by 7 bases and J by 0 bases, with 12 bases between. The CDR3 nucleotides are TGTGCCAGCACCCTGGCAGCGACTAACTATGGCTACACCTTC. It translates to CASTLAATNYGYTF.

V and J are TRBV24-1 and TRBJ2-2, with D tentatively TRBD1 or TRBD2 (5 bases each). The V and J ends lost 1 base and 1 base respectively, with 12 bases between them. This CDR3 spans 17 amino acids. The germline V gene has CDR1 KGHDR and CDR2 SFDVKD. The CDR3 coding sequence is TGTGCCACCAGTGATTTCCCGGGACCAAAGAACACCGGGGAGCTGTTTTTT. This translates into CATSDFPGPKNTGELFF.

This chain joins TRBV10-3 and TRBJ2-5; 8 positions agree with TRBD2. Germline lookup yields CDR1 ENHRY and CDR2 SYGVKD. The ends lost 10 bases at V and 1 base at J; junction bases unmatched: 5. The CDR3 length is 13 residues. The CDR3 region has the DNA TGTGCCACCGAGCGGGGGACCCAAGAGACCCAGTACTTC. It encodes CATERGTQETQYF.

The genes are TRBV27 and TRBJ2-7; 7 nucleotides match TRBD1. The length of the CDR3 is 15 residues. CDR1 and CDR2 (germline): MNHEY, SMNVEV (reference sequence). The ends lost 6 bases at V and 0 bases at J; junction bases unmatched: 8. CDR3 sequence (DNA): TGTGCCAGCAGACCCGACAGGGCGAGCTCCTACGAGCAGTACGTC. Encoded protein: CASRPDRASSYEQYV.

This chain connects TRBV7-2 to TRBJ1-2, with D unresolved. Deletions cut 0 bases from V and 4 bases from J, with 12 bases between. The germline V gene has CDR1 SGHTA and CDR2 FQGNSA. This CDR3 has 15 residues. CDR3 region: CASSLAAGSFYGYTF. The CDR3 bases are TGTGCCAGCAGCTTAGCGGCAGGATCTTTCTATGGCTACACCTTC.

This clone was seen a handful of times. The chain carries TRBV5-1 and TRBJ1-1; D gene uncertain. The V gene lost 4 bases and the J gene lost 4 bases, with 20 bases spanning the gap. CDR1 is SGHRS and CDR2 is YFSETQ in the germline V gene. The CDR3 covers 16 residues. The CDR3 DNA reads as TGCGCCAGCAGCGCAACAGTGCAGTTGGCGGGCACTGAAGCTTTCTTT. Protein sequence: CASSATVQLAGTEAFF.

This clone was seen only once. The CDR3 protein is CAARLAGKNIQYF. The CDR3 DNA reads TGTGCCGCTAGACTAGCGGGCAAAAACATTCAGTACTTC. The chain joins TRBV28 to TRBJ2-4, with TRBD2 identical over 10 bases. CDR1 MDHEN and CDR2 SYDVKM come from the germline V gene. This CDR3 comprises 13 residues. The V and J ends lost 11 bases and 3 bases, in that order; junction bases with no gene match: 4.

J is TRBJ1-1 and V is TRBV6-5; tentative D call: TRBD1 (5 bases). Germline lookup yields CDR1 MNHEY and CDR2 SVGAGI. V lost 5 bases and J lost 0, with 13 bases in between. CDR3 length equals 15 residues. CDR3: CASSPGAPMNTEAFF. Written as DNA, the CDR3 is TGTGCCAGCAGTCCCGGGGCCCCAATGAACACTGAAGCTTTCTTT.